These 30 T cell receptor beta chains came from one sample sequenced in a study of primary melanoma T cells and metastatic recurrence. The protocol was immunoSEQ multiplex PCR, while the TCRdb copy is restricted to in-frame clones and leaves out a portion. The table records some 690 clones, under 80% of them present only once. Sequenced material: melanoma tumor tissue. The receptors were gathered from a human donor with melanoma.

This chain uses TRBV6-8 with TRBJ2-2; TRBD1 matches at 11 bases. The germline V gene encodes CDR1 MNHGY and CDR2 SAAAGT. The V segment lost 11 bases and the J segment 5 bases; nucleotides outside the gene matches: 7. This CDR3 has 14 amino acids. The CDR3 protein is CAASGTGGTGELFF. The CDR3 DNA reads as TGTGCCGCCTCCGGGACAGGGGGAACCGGGGAGCTGTTTTTT.

This chain uses TRBV7-7 with TRBJ2-3, with D perhaps TRBD2 (5 bases). In germline, CDR1 is SSHAT, CDR2 FNYEAQ (reference sequence). Trimming cost V 3 bases and J 5 bases, with 12 bases left between them. CDR3 length: 14 amino acids. This CDR3 is CASSLGESVDTQYF. CDR3 coding DNA: TGTGCCAGCAGCTTGGGAGAGAGTGTAGATACGCAGTATTTT.

The rearrangement links TRBV6-8 to TRBJ1-5; 7 bases match TRBD1. The junction had 9 bases not matched to a gene; V was cut back by 10 bases and J by 3 bases. The CDR3 extends over 14 amino acids. Germline assignment: CDR1 MNHGY and CDR2 SAAAGT. The CDR3 protein is CATKGARVNQPQHF. The CDR3, as DNA: TGTGCCACCAAGGGGGCCCGGGTCAATCAGCCCCAGCATTTT.

The rearrangement links TRBV19 to TRBJ1-3; 7 bases align to TRBD1. Germline assignment: CDR1 LNHDA and CDR2 SQIVND (reference sequence). Losses at the gene ends were 6 bases for V and 0 bases for J; bases not matched to a gene: 5. This CDR3 comprises 15 residues. The CDR3 bases are TGTGCCAGTAGCAACCGGGACAGCTCTGGAAACACCATATATTTT. Amino acid sequence: CASSNRDSSGNTIYF.

The gene calls are TRBV6-8 and TRBJ2-1; D unresolved. The CDR3 contains 14 residues. The ends were cut back, 6 bases at V and 7 bases at J, with 16 bases in the middle. CDR1 and CDR2 from the germline V gene are MNHGY and SAAAGT. The CDR3 reads CASSRWGIGNEQFF. In nucleotides, the CDR3 is TGTGCCAGCAGCCGCTGGGGTATTGGTAATGAGCAGTTCTTC.

The genes are TRBV18 and TRBJ1-4, with no clear D. Trimming took off 2 bases at V and 7 bases at J, with 5 bases between the two ends. Germline loops: CDR1 KGHSH, CDR2 LQKENI. This CDR3 is 12 amino acids long. The CDR3 protein is CASSPALEKLFF. CDR3 nucleotides: TGTGCCAGCTCACCAGCACTTGAAAAACTGTTTTTT.

The rearrangement links TRBV5-1 to TRBJ1-2; TRBD1 agrees at 9 bases. V lost 1 base, J lost 2 bases, and 3 bases stayed unmatched. The CDR3 contains 15 residues. CDR1 and CDR2 from the germline V gene are SGHRS and YFSETQ. Written as DNA, the CDR3 is TGCGCCAGCAGCTTGACAGGGGGCGCGAACTATGGCTACACCTTC. Amino acids: CASSLTGGANYGYTF.

The chain couples TRBV7-5 to TRBJ2-2; the DNA was not used to check the table's D call, TRBD2. TRBV7-5 is a known pseudogene. The CDR3 is 15 amino acids. The CDR3 sequence is CASSLGRGTTGELFF. DNA of the CDR3: TGTGCCAGCAGCTTAGGACGGGGGACCACCGGGGAGCTGTTTTTT.

This clone was observed a single time. V and J are TRBV6-8 and TRBJ1-6; 7 positions agree with TRBD1. The CDR3 runs 14 residues. The V gene end was trimmed by 6 bases and the J gene end by 10 bases; junction bases not matched to a gene: 9. CDR1 and CDR2 (germline): MNHGY, SAAAGT. DNA for the CDR3: TGTGCCAGCAGGAACGACAGGGTGCGCTCACCCCTCCACTTT. It yields the protein CASRNDRVRSPLHF.

The gene calls are TRBV9 and TRBJ2-7; the match to TRBD1 covers 7 bases. CDR3 size: 14 residues. V gave up 5 bases and J gave up 5 bases; unmatched junction bases: 10. Per the germline V gene, CDR1 is SGDLS and CDR2 is YYNGEE. CDR3 bases: TGTGCCAGCAGTGAACGAGGGGGCGTAAACGAGCAGTACTTC. As protein: CASSERGGVNEQYF.

This clone was counted only a few times. The gene calls are TRBV28 and TRBJ1-1, with a weak D call TRBD1 (5 bases). This CDR3 has 14 amino acids. Germline V CDR1 and CDR2: MDHEN, SYDVKM. The V end lost 2 bases, the J end lost 4 bases, and 11 bases lay between the germline ends. In DNA form, the CDR3 reads TGTGCCAGCAGTTTAGGGCCGGGGGGCACTGAAGCTTTCTTT. It is translated as CASSLGPGGTEAFF.

This chain uses TRBV18 with TRBJ1-1; no clear D gene. V was pared by 2 bases and J by 3 bases, with 10 bases between. Germline V gene data show CDR1 as KGHSH and CDR2 as LQKENI. The CDR3 covers 14 residues. The CDR3, as DNA: TGTGCCAGCTCACCAGGGCCTGGGGACACTGAAGCTTTCTTT. It codes for CASSPGPGDTEAFF.

The chain employs TRBV7-1 and TRBJ1-1; D is perhaps TRBD1 (5 bases). TRBV7-1 is reported as an ORF; its role is uncertain. Trimming removed 6 bases from V and 6 bases from J, with 20 bases in between. The CDR3 has 15 residues. The CDR3 region is CASSSEPSGTPEAFF. The CDR3 coding sequence is TGTGCCAGCAGTTCCGAACCATCGGGGACCCCTGAAGCTTTCTTT.

The V call is TRBV14, the J call TRBJ1-1, with a weak D call TRBD1 (5 bases). CDR3 length equals 15 residues. V was clipped by 3 bases and J by 5 bases, with 16 bases between them. Looked up from germline, CDR1 is SGHDN and CDR2 is FVKESK. In DNA form, the CDR3 reads TGTGCCAGCAGCCAGAAGTGGAGGGGAACAACTGAAGCTTTCTTT. This sequence encodes CASSQKWRGTTEAFF.

By sample fraction, this clone is large. This chain joins TRBV5-1 and TRBJ1-1, with D tentatively TRBD1 (6 bases). Germline V gene sequence: CDR1 SGHRS, CDR2 YFSETQ. This CDR3 is 15 amino acids long. V shed 2 bases and J shed 0 bases, with 11 bases lying between them. The CDR3 coding sequence is TGCGCCAGCAGCTTAACCGGACAGATGAACACTGAAGCTTTCTTT. Translated: CASSLTGQMNTEAFF.

The chain recombines TRBV2 with TRBJ1-1, with 10 nucleotides matching TRBD1. Germline trimming cut 6 bases from V and 4 bases from J; bases unmatched to any gene: 14. The CDR3 spans 17 residues. The germline gives CDR1 SNHLY, CDR2 FYNNEI. The CDR3 reads CASSQGGQGKKGTEAFF. The CDR3 DNA follows: TGTGCCAGCAGCCAGGGGGGACAGGGGAAGAAGGGCACTGAAGCTTTCTTT.

This CDR3 reads CASSIVDRPDEQFF. CDR3 DNA sequence: TGTGCCAGTAGCATCGTCGACAGGCCCGATGAGCAGTTCTTC. The chain carries TRBV19 and TRBJ2-1; D is possibly TRBD1 (6 bases). Germline V lookup: CDR1 LNHDA, CDR2 SQIVND (reference sequence). This CDR3 is built from 14 residues. V gave up 6 bases and J gave up 8 bases, with 17 bases separating them.

The rearrangement uses TRBV12-5 and TRBJ2-3; D unresolved. CDR1 is LGHNT, CDR2 FRNRAP, per germline. The CDR3 runs to 13 residues. Trimming pared 1 base from V and 4 bases from J, leaving 6 bases between. CDR3 protein: CASGLAGSDTQYF. The CDR3 bases are TGTGCTAGTGGTTTGGCCGGGTCAGATACGCAGTATTTT.

For the CDR3, the DNA is TGTGCCAGCAGTGAATATCGAGGGGCGAGCAATGAGCAGTTCTTC. Residues: CASSEYRGASNEQFF. The chain carries TRBV25-1 and TRBJ2-1, with D tentatively TRBD1 or TRBD2 (5 bases each). Per the germline V gene, CDR1 is MGHDK and CDR2 is SYGVNS. The CDR3 consists of 15 residues. V was cut by 0 bases and J by 6 bases, with 12 bases left in between.

The genes are TRBV14 and TRBJ1-5, with D perhaps matching TRBD1 (5 bases). Germline CDR1 is SGHDN and CDR2 is FVKESK. The CDR3 is 13 amino acids. V dropped 5 bases and J dropped 6 bases, with 11 bases sitting between them. The CDR3 nucleotides read TGTGCCAGCAGCGACCGGAGGGGTCAGCCCCAGCATTTT. It translates to CASSDRRGQPQHF.

This clone was recorded only once. CDR3 coding DNA: TGTGCCAGCAGTTACGCGGGGGCCTACGAGCAGTACTTC. Its translation: CASSYAGAYEQYF. The chain links TRBV6-8 to TRBJ2-7, with 7 nucleotides matching TRBD2. After removal of 2 bases from V and 2 bases from J, the junction contained 0 bases not matched to a gene. Germline CDR1 is MNHGY and CDR2 is SAAAGT. CDR3 length: 13 amino acids.

V is TRBV28 and J is TRBJ2-1; 7 bases align to TRBD2. V lost 2 bases and J lost 7; bases outside the gene matches: 20. CDR3 length: 19 amino acids. CDR1 is MDHEN, CDR2 SYDVKM, per germline. CDR3 loop: CASSLPTLSVGRGRNEQFF. The CDR3 bases are TGTGCCAGCAGTTTACCCACTTTGTCGGTGGGGCGGGGGAGAAATGAGCAGTTCTTC.

The chain joins TRBV1 to TRBJ1-1. TRBV1 is tagged as a pseudogene. The CDR3 consists of 13 residues. The CDR3: CASSQGMNTEAFF. The CDR3, as DNA: TGCGCCAGCAGCCAAGGCATGAACACTGAAGCTTTCTTT.

The rearrangement joins TRBV6-8 to TRBJ1-1, with 7 nucleotides matching TRBD1. The V and J ends lost 4 bases and 10 bases, in that order; junction bases with no gene match: 18. CDR1 and CDR2 (germline): MNHGY, SAAAGT. The CDR3 runs to 16 residues. The CDR3 DNA sequence: TGTGCCAGCAGTTCCTTCGAAGCCCAACAGGGGAAAGGAGCTTTCTTT. This gives the protein CASSSFEAQQGKGAFF.

The CDR3 coding sequence is TGCGCCAGCAGTTCACTAGCGGGGGGGAACACCGGGGAGCTGTTTTTT. Translated: CASSSLAGGNTGELFF. V and J are TRBV5-1 and TRBJ2-2; 12 bases fit TRBD2. V lost 5 bases and J lost 1; bases outside the gene matches: 3. The CDR3 extends over 16 amino acids. The V gene's germline CDR1 is SGHRS and CDR2 YFSETQ.

CDR3 residues: CASSEGKASYEQYF. The CDR3 DNA reads TGTGCCAGCAGTGAGGGCAAGGCTTCCTACGAGCAGTACTTC. The chain links TRBV2 to TRBJ2-7; unclear D gene. This CDR3 contains 14 residues. With 3 bases removed from V and 1 base from J, the gap between germline ends came to 10 bases. Germline CDR1 SNHLY, CDR2 FYNNEI.

The V gene is TRBV11-3, the J gene TRBJ2-3; D remains unclear. Germline V gene sequence: CDR1 SGHNT, CDR2 YENEEA. The V end was cut by 5 bases, the J end by 1 base, with 10 bases between. This CDR3 has 14 residues. This CDR3 is CASSPDPGTDTQYF. CDR3 DNA sequence: TGTGCCAGCAGCCCCGACCCCGGCACAGATACGCAGTATTTT.

V and J are TRBV6-8 and TRBJ2-1; 11 positions agree with TRBD2. The J segment lost 2 bases and the V segment lost 5 bases, leaving 2 bases of the junction unmatched. The CDR3 extends over 15 amino acids. Germline lookup yields CDR1 MNHGY and CDR2 SAAAGT. The CDR3 bases are TGTGCCAGCAGTCCTAGCGGGGGGACCTACAATGAGCAGTTCTTC. Translating it yields CASSPSGGTYNEQFF.

The chain is built from TRBV6-8 and TRBJ2-5; a possible D gene is TRBD2 (7 bases). The germline gives CDR1 MNHGY, CDR2 SAAAGT. There are 15 residues in the CDR3. With 2 bases removed from V and 5 bases from J, the gap between germline ends came to 15 bases. The CDR3 here is CASSYVRGRGETQYF. For the CDR3, the DNA is TGTGCCAGCAGTTACGTTCGGGGGAGGGGGGAGACCCAGTACTTC.

This rearrangement joins TRBV5-1 to TRBJ2-3, with D possibly being TRBD1 or TRBD2 (5 bases each). Looked up from germline, CDR1 is SGHRS and CDR2 is YFSETQ. CDR3 length: 14 residues. V lost 4 bases to trimming and J lost 2 bases, with 11 bases between them. This CDR3 reads CASSHLGTTDTQYF. In DNA form, the CDR3 reads TGCGCCAGCAGCCACCTCGGGACCACAGATACGCAGTATTTT.